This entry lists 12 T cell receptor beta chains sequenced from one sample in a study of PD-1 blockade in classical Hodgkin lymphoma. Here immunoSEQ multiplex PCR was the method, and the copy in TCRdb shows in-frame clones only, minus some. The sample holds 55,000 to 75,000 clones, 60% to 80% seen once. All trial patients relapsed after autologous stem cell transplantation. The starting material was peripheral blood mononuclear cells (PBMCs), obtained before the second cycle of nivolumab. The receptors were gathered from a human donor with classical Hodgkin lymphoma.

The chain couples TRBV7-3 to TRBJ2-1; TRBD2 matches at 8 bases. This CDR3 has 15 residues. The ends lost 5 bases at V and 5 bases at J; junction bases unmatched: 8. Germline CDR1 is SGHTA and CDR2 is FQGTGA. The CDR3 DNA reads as TGTGCCAGCAGCCCCGGGACTAGGGTTAACAATGAGCAGTTCTTC. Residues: CASSPGTRVNNEQFF.

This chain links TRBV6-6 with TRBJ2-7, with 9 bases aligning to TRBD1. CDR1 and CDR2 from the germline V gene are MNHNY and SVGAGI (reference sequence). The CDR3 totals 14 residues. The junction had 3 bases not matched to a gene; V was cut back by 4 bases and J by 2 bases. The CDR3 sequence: CASSLGQGAYEQYF. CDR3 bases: TGTGCCAGCAGTTTGGGACAGGGAGCCTACGAGCAGTACTTC.

CDR3 in DNA: TGTGCCAGCAGCTCGGCGCGGGTGAACACTGAAGCTTTCTTT. Protein product: CASSSARVNTEAFF. The genes are TRBV28 and TRBJ1-1; D unresolved. The germline V gene has CDR1 MDHEN and CDR2 SYDVKM. Trimming stripped 6 bases from V and 0 bases from J, with 11 bases between. CDR3 length: 14 residues.

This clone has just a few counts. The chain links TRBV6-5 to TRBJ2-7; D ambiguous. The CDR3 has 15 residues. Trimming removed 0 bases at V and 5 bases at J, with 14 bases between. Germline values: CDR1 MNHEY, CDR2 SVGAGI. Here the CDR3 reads CASSYSPRPWDEQYF. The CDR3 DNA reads TGTGCCAGCAGTTACTCGCCGAGACCTTGGGACGAGCAGTACTTC.

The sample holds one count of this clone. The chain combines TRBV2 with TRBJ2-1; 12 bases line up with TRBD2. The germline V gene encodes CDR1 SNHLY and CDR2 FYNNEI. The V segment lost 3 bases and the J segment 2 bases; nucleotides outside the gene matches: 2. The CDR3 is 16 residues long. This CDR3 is CASSETSGRPYNEQFF. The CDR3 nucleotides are TGTGCCAGCAGTGAGACTAGCGGGAGACCCTACAATGAGCAGTTCTTC.

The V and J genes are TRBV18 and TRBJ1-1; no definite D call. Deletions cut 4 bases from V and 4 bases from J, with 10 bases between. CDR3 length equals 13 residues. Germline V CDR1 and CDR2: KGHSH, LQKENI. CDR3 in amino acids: CASSRRTGTEAFF. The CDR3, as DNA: TGTGCCAGCTCACGGCGGACGGGCACTGAAGCTTTCTTT.

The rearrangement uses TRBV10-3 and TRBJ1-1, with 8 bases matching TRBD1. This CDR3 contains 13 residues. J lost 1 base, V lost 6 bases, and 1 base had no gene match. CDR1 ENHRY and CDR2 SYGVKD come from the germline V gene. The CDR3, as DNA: TGTGCCATCAGCACAGGGGGGAACACTGAAGCTTTCTTT. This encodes CAISTGGNTEAFF.

The CDR3 here is CASSVFRQGVYYGYTF. CDR3 DNA sequence: TGTGCCAGCAGTGTATTTAGACAGGGAGTCTACTATGGCTACACCTTC. The J gene is TRBJ1-2, the V gene TRBV2; 7 nucleotides agree with TRBD1. V lost 4 bases and J lost 3; bases outside the gene matches: 11. In germline, CDR1 is SNHLY, CDR2 FYNNEI. The CDR3 length is 16 residues.

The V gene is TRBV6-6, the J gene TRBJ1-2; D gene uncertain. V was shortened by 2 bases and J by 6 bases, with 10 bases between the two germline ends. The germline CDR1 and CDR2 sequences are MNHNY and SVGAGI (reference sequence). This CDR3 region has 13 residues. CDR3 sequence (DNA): TGTGCCAGCAGTTACGCCCAATGGAATGGCTACACCTTC. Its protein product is CASSYAQWNGYTF.

The CDR3 sequence: CASRSYREHQPQHF. CDR3 DNA: TGTGCCAGCAGGTCATACAGGGAGCATCAGCCCCAGCATTTT. V and J are TRBV28 and TRBJ1-5, with TRBD1 as a possible D gene (6 bases). CDR3 length: 14 amino acids. The V end was cut by 6 bases, the J end by 5 bases, with 14 bases between. The germline gives CDR1 MDHEN, CDR2 SYDVKM.

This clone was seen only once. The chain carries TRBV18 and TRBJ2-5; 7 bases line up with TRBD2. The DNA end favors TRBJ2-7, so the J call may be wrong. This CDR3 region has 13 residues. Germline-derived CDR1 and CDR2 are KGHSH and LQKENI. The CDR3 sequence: CASSPGGNYEQYF. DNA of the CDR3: TGTGCCAGCTCACCGGGAGGGAACTACGAGCAGTACTTC.

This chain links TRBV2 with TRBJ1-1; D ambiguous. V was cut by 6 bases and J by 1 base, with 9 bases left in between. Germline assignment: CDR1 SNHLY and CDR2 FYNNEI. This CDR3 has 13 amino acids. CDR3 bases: TGTGCCAGCAGGTCCAGACAGAACACTGAAGCTTTCTTT. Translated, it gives CASRSRQNTEAFF.